The source of this T cell receptor (beta chain) is a study of blood T cells in healthy people across ages. Study-wide results and caveats: Diversity of TCR beta per million T cells declined in a roughly linear way with age.

Sample-barcoded 5' priming and a J-beta primer mix drove a second PCR of 7 to 11 cycles. TCRdb used MiXCR to reprocess the 5' RACE reads, holding one entry per CDR3 protein. The sample includes just under 900,000 distinct CDR3 sequences, about 28% of them seen just once. Healthy Russian Caucasian donors spanned ages about 6 to 90 years. Each of the donors had about 9.9 milliliters of peripheral blood drawn into EDTA-treated Vacutainer tubes. Researchers isolated at least 7 million PBMCs per sample. This clonotype was picked up many times. Its antigen is not identified. The V gene lost 1 base and the J gene lost 1 base, with 8 bases spanning the gap. Per the germline V gene, CDR1 is SGHKS and CDR2 is YYEKEE (reference sequence). The length of the CDR3 is 14 residues.

This sequence joins TRBV5-5 and TRBJ2-5; no clear D. Sequencing was carried out using blood. This TCR came from a woman aged 80 or over in good health. CDR3 nucleotides: TGTGCCAGCAGCTTGTCCGCTGGCCAAGAGACCCAGTACTTC. This sequence encodes CASSLSAGQETQYF. The full variable domain, rest sourced from reference TRBV5-5 and TRBJ2-5, is DAGVTQSPTHLIKTRGQQVTLRCSPISGHKSVSWYQQVLGQGPQFIFQYYEKEERGRGNFPDRFSARQFPNYSSELNVNALLLGDSALYLCASSLSAGQETQYFGPGTRLLVL.